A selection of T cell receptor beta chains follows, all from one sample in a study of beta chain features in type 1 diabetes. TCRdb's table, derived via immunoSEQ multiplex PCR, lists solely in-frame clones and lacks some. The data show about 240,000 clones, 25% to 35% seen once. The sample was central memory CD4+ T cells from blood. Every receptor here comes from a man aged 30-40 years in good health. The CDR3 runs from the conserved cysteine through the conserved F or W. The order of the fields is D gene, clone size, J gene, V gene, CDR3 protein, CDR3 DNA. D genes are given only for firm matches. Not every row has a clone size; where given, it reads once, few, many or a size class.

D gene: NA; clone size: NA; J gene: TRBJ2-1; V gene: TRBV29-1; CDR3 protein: CSGRPRSYNEQFF; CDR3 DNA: TGCAGCGGTCGACCACGCTCCTACAATGAGCAGTTCTTC
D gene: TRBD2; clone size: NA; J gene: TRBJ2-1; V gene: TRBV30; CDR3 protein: CAWDSGRSDNEQFF; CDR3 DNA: TGTGCCTGGGATAGCGGGAGGTCTGACAATGAGCAGTTCTTC
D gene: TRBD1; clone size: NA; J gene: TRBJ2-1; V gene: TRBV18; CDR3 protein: CASSGQGGNEQFF; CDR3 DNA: TGTGCCAGCTCAGGACAGGGAGGCAATGAGCAGTTCTTC
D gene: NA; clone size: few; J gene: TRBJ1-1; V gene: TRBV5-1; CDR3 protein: CASSLVAGTNTEAFF; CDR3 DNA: TGCGCCAGCAGCTTGGTGGCGGGTACGAACACTGAAGCTTTCTTT
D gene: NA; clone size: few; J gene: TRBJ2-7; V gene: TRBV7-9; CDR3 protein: CASSFDKSSYEQYF; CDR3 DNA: TGTGCCAGCAGCTTTGATAAGAGCTCCTACGAGCAGTACTTC
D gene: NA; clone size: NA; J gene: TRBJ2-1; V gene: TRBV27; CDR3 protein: CASSLGALSYNEQFF; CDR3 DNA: TGTGCCAGCAGTTTAGGGGCTCTCTCCTACAATGAGCAGTTCTTC
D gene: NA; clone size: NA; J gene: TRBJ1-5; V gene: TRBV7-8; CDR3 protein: CASTRGGNQPQHF; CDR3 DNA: TGTGCCAGCACTCGGGGGGGCAATCAGCCCCAGCATTTT
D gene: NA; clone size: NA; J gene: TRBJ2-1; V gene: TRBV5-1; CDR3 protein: CASSLENEQFF; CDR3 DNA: TGCGCCAGCAGCTTGGAAAATGAGCAGTTCTTC
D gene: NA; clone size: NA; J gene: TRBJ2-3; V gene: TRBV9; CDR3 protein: CASSVGSSSTDTQYF; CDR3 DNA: TGTGCCAGCAGCGTAGGGAGCAGTAGCACAGATACGCAGTATTTT
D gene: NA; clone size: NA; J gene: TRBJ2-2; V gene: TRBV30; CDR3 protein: CAWTNTGELFF; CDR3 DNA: TGTGCCTGGACGAACACCGGGGAGCTGTTTTTT
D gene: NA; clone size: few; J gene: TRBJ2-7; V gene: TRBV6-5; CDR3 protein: CASSGGAYEQYF; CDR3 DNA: TGTGCCAGCAGTGGAGGGGCCTACGAGCAGTACTTC
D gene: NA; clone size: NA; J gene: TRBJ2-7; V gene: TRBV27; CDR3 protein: CASRTVPYEQYF; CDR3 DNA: TGTGCCAGTAGGACAGTCCCCTACGAGCAGTACTTC
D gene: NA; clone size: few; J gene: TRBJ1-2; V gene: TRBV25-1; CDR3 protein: CASSETRGSYGYTF; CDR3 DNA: TGTGCCAGCAGTGAAACCAGGGGTTCCTATGGCTACACCTTC
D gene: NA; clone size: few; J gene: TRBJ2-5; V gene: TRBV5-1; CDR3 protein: CASSSRQDGPQYF; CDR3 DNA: TGCGCCAGCAGCTCCCGACAGGACGGACCCCAGTACTTC
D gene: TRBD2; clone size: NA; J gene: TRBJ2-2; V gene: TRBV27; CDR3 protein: CASSFGGLGTGELFF; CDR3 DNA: TGTGCCAGCAGTTTTGGAGGACTAGGTACCGGGGAGCTGTTTTTT
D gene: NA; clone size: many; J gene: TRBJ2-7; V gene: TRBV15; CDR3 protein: CATSGQLAGAEQYF; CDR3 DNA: TGTGCCACCAGCGGACAGTTGGCGGGAGCCGAGCAGTACTTC
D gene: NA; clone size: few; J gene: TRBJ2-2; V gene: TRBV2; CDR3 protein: CASSDWGNTGELFF; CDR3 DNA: TGTGCCAGCAGTGACTGGGGGAACACCGGGGAGCTGTTTTTT
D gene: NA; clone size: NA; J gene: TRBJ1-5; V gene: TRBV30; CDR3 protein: CAWSGGPNQPQHF; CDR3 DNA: TGTGCCTGGAGTGGGGGGCCCAATCAGCCCCAGCATTTT
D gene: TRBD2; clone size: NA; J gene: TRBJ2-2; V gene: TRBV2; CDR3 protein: CASRTGTSGTGELFF; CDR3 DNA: TGTGCCAGCAGGACCGGGACTAGTGGGACCGGGGAGCTGTTTTTT
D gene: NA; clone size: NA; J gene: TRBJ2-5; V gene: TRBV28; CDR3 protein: CASSSPSSSTRRQTQYF; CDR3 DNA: TGTGCCAGCAGTTCCCCATCCTCGTCGACAAGACGGCAGACCCAGTACTTC
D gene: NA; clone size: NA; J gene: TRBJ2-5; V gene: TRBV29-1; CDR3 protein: CSVVGGNQETQYF; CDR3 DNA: TGCAGCGTTGTCGGCGGGAACCAAGAGACCCAGTACTTC
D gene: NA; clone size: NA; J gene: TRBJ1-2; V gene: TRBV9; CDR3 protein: CASSVSYLPWGYTF; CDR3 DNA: TGTGCCAGCAGCGTATCGTACCTCCCCTGGGGCTACACCTTC
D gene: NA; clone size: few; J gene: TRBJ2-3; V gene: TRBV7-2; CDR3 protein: CASSLTTSTDTQYF; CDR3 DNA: TGTGCCAGCAGCTTGACAACTAGCACAGATACGCAGTATTTT
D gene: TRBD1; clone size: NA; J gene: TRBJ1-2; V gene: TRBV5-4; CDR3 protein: CASSLAETGGFSGYTF; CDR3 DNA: TGTGCCAGCAGCTTGGCGGAGACAGGGGGCTTTAGTGGCTACACCTTC
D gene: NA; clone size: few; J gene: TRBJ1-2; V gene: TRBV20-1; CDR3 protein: CSALGIGYTF; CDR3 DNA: TGCAGTGCCCTCGGGATCGGCTACACCTTC
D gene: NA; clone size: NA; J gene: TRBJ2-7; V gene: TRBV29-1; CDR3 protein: CSVGWGDEQYF; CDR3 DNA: TGCAGCGTTGGATGGGGGGACGAGCAGTACTTC
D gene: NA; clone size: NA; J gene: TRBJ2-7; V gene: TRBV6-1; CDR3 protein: CASSEPPPGRSWAAYEQYF; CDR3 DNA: TGTGCCAGCAGTGAACCCCCCCCGGGAAGATCGTGGGCAGCCTACGAGCAGTACTTC
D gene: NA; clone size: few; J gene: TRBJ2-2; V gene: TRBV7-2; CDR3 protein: CASRFPTLGTGELFF; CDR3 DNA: TGTGCCAGCAGGTTCCCGACTCTGGGCACCGGGGAGCTGTTTTTT
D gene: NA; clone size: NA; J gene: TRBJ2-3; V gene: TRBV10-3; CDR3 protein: CAISTRGRERSLMDTQYF; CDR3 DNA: TGTGCCATCAGTACCAGGGGGCGGGAGCGGAGCCTCATGGATACGCAGTATTTT
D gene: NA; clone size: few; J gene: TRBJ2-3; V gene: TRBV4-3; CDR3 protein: CASSQSDSKGDTQYF; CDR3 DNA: TGCGCCAGCAGCCAATCCGACTCGAAGGGGGATACGCAGTATTTT
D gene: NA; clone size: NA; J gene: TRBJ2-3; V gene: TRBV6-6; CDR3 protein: CASKITYTDTQYF; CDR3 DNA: TGTGCCAGCAAGATTACCTACACAGATACGCAGTATTTT